This T cell receptor beta chain is drawn from a study of blood T cell repertoires in COVID-19 (dated by TCRdb to 2019 to 2021). With regard to the full study: Collaborator samples came from the United States, Italy and Spain and covered acute and convalescent phases of COVID-19. The material from the prospective study consisted of cDNA or gDNA derived from T cells, B-cell-depleted T cells, or PBMCs. Deeply sampled blood TCRbeta repertoires from subjects exposed to, actively infected with, or recovered from COVID-19 were included in the dataset. The repertoires were made available in a free public database intended to serve as a resource for research on the immune response to SARS-CoV-2. Samples were obtained from the ongoing ImmuneRACE study (first 160 participants) and from about 1,300 subjects provided by 6 global collaborators. Nearly every sample came with metadata listing a de-identified subject ID, COVID-19 status, age in years and sex. HLA class I and class II types, where available, came from metadata supplied by the sample provider rather than from assay-based typing.

TCRbeta CDR3 regions were amplified from genomic DNA using the immunoSEQ Assay, a bias-controlled multiplex PCR. Per the original workflow: Within the assay, amplification of reference gene primers was used to estimate how many nucleated cells each sample contained. To quantify the absolute abundance of each unique TCRbeta CDR3 rearrangement, sequence reads were collapsed and filtered. For each sample, productive Simpson clonality was calculated as the square root of Simpson's diversity index across productive rearrangements. TCRdb took this table from immuneACCESS and kept in-frame rearrangements with V and J called. Such tables lack part of the clones; where checked against another copy, unresolved V genes explain under half of the gap, and the rest is unexplained. Clone size and the V and J calls come from that table; the DNA yielded D and trimming. This sample gives tens of thousands of clones in total; more than 75% of them show up just once. Together, the top ten hold 1.3% of the sample.

Results the study describes overall, beyond this receptor: The quantity of clinical and demographic metadata differed by source and by participant and was supplied without curation.

Regarding this clone: Its recognized antigen is unknown. Base qualities are missing; no much larger clone stands one base away.

The collaborating institutions used their own protocols to collect whole blood in K2EDTA tubes. For TCRbeta analysis, collaborators shipped samples in one of three forms: frozen whole blood, isolated PBMCs, or DNA extracted from either of those sample types. Sequencing was carried out using peripheral blood. The receptor's source is a man aged 55 to 70 with acute or convalescent COVID-19.

DNA sequence: TGCGCCAGCAGCCTGGACCGGGACAGAAGCACAGATACGCAGTATTTT. It specifies CASSLDRDRSTDTQYF. The chain is encoded by TRBV5-1 joined to TRBJ2-3; TRBD1 matches 7 bases in the middle. The CDR3 spans 16 residues, from the cysteine through the phenylalanine. Kept here is only the CDR3 DNA, which spans 48 bases and is read in frame from base 1. V is cut back by 4 bases and J by 0 bases, with 8 bases in the junction unmatched. The germline V gene yields SGHRS for CDR1 and YFSETQ for CDR2. The reference TRBV5-1 and TRBJ2-3 proteins fill in what lies around the CDR3, so the full variable domain reads KAGVTQTPRYLIKTRGQQVTLSCSPISGHRSVSWYQQTPGQGLQFLFEYFSETQRNKGNFPGRFSGRQFSNSRSEMNVSTLELGDSALYLCASSLDRDRSTDTQYFGPGTRLTVL.